This entry lists 11 T cell receptor beta chains sequenced from one sample in a study of T cells in Graves' hyperthyroidism and ophthalmopathy. The CDR3 regions of TCR beta were amplified from RNA transcripts. The TCR CDR3 first-round RT-PCR relied on the HTBI primer set. TCRdb reprocessed the multiplex PCR reads via MiXCR and lists one record per CDR3 protein. The sample includes about 560,000 distinct CDR3 sequences, about 14% seen only once; the top ten take about 14%. Sample: blood. The receptor source for this set is a woman in her thirties or forties with Graves' hyperthyroidism.

The gene calls are TRBV12-3 or TRBV12-4 and TRBJ2-2; D call uncertain. V was pared by 6 bases and J by 0 bases, with 5 bases between. This CDR3 has 13 amino acids. The CDR3 region is CASRRTNTGELFF. For the CDR3, the DNA is TGTGCCAGCAGGCGAACGAACACCGGGGAGCTGTTTTTT.

The rearrangement uses TRBV28 and TRBJ2-7; no clear D gene. Germline V CDR1 and CDR2: MDHEN, SYDVKM. The CDR3 totals 11 residues. Trimming stripped 6 bases from V and 7 bases from J, with 10 bases between. In DNA, the CDR3 is TGTGCCAGCAGACTGCTTTATGAGCAGTACTTC. It translates to CASRLLYEQYF.

This clonotype was counted between two and nine times. This sequence joins TRBV29-1 and TRBJ2-7; 8 nucleotides agree with TRBD1. This CDR3 region has 11 residues. CDR1 is SQVTM and CDR2 is ANQGSEA in the germline V gene. The J segment lost 5 bases and the V segment lost 7 bases, leaving 4 bases of the junction unmatched. CDR3 in DNA: TGCAGCGGCCGACAGGGGAACGAGCAGTACTTC. As protein: CSGRQGNEQYF.

This chain joins TRBV6-1 and TRBJ2-5; 11 nucleotides align to TRBD1. The germline V gene has CDR1 MNHNS and CDR2 SASEGT. Germline trimming cut 5 bases from V and 5 bases from J; bases unmatched to any gene: 7. The CDR3 is 15 residues long. CDR3 in DNA: TGTGCCAGCAGTTTGGGACAGGGGGGGGGGGAGACCCAGTACTTC. It translates to CASSLGQGGGETQYF.

This clonotype was picked up a small number of times. The chain uses TRBV28 and TRBJ1-2; no clear D gene. The CDR3 consists of 11 residues. Trimming left V 5 bases short and J 8 bases short, with 9 bases between. The germline V gene has CDR1 MDHEN and CDR2 SYDVKM. The CDR3 is CASSGPLGYTF. The CDR3 nucleotides are TGTGCCAGCAGTGGACCATTAGGCTACACCTTC.

The chain recombines TRBV19 with TRBJ2-7; 9 bases match TRBD1. Germline CDR1 and CDR2: LNHDA and SQIVND (reference sequence). The CDR3 contains 14 residues. J lost 5 bases, V lost 5 bases, and 7 bases had no gene match. The CDR3 is CASSEGTGKDEQYF. The CDR3 DNA reads as TGTGCCAGTAGTGAGGGGACAGGGAAAGACGAGCAGTACTTC.

The chain employs TRBV27 and TRBJ2-7, with TRBD1 as a possible D gene (5 bases). Germline V gene lookup returns CDR1 MNHEY and CDR2 SMNVEV (reference sequence). Trimming removed 6 bases from V and 3 bases from J, with 12 bases in between. The CDR3 sequence is 13 residues long. The CDR3 DNA reads as TGTGCCAGCAGGCCAAACAGGATCTACGAGCAGTACTTC. Amino acid sequence: CASRPNRIYEQYF.

The table lists this clonotype with many counts. The chain joins TRBV11-2 to TRBJ2-1; unclear D gene. The CDR3 length is 15 residues. CDR1 is SGHAT and CDR2 is FQNNGV in the germline V gene. V lost 5 bases and J lost 0, with 11 bases in between. The CDR3 loop reads CASSPARSSYNEQFF. The CDR3 DNA is TGTGCCAGCAGCCCAGCCCGTAGCTCCTACAATGAGCAGTTCTTC.

This clonotype was detected only a few times. This sequence joins TRBV6-1 and TRBJ2-4, with 11 bases identical to TRBD2. The CDR3 runs to 20 residues. Per germline, CDR1 MNHNS and CDR2 SASEGT. Losses at the gene ends were 6 bases for V and 0 bases for J; bases not matched to a gene: 16. The CDR3 here is CASSRETGLAGQLAKNIQYF. In DNA form, the CDR3 reads TGTGCCAGCAGCAGAGAAACCGGACTAGCGGGCCAACTAGCCAAAAACATTCAGTACTTC.

This clonotype was seen repeatedly, ten times or more. The V gene is TRBV5-1, the J gene TRBJ2-6; D not certain. Trimming stripped 1 base from V and 0 bases from J, with 5 bases between. Germline-derived CDR1 and CDR2 are SGHRS and YFSETQ. The CDR3 covers 15 residues. CDR3 in DNA: TGCGCCAGCAGCTTGATCTCCTCTGGGGCCAACGTCCTGACTTTC. This translates into CASSLISSGANVLTF.

This clonotype showed up many times. The rearrangement joins TRBV3-1 to TRBJ1-1; D unresolved. This CDR3 spans 13 amino acids. The ends were cut back, 0 bases at V and 6 bases at J, with 8 bases in the middle. Germline assignment: CDR1 LGHDT and CDR2 YNNKEL (reference sequence). The CDR3 loop reads CASSQERSSEAFF. DNA of the CDR3: TGTGCCAGCAGCCAAGAGCGGTCGTCTGAAGCTTTCTTT.